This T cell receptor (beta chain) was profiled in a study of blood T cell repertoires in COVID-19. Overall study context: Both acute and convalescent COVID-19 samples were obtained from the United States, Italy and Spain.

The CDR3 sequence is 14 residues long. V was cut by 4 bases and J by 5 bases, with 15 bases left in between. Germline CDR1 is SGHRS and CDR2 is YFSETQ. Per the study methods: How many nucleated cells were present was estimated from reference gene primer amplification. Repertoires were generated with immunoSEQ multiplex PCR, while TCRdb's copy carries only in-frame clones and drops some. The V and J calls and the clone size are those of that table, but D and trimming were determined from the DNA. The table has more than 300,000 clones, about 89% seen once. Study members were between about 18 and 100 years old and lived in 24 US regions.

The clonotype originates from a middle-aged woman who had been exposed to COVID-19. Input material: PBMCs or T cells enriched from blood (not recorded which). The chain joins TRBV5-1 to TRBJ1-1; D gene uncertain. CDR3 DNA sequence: TGCGCCAGCAGCCGGCTGCAGGTTGGGACTGAAGCTTTCTTT. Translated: CASSRLQVGTEAFF. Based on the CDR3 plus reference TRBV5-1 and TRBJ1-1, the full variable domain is KAGVTQTPRYLIKTRGQQVTLSCSPISGHRSVSWYQQTPGQGLQFLFEYFSETQRNKGNFPGRFSGRQFSNSRSEMNVSTLELGDSALYLCASSRLQVGTEAFFGQGTRLTVV.